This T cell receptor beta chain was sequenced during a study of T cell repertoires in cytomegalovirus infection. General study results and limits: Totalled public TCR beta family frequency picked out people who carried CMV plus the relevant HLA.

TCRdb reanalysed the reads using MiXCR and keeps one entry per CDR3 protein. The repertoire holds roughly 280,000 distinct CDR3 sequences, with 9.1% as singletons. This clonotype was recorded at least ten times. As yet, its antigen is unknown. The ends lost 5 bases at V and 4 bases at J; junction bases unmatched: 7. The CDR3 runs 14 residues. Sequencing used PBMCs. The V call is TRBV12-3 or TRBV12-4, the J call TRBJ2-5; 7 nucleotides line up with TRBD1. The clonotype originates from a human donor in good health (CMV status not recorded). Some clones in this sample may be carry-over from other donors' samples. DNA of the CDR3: TGTGCCAGCAGTATAAGACAGGGTGGAGAGACCCAGTACTTC. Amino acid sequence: CASSIRQGGETQYF.